This paragraph reports one T cell receptor (beta chain). Antigen: not known. The CDR3 runs 14 residues. Looked up from germline, CDR1 is LNHNV and CDR2 is YYDKDF (reference sequence). V was shortened by 5 bases and J by 7 bases, with 16 bases between the two germline ends. This sample was taken from a study of OX40 agonist ivuxolimab in advanced cancers. TCRdb keeps only in-frame clones here, not all; method: immunoSEQ multiplex PCR. Here the sample spans some 75,000 clones, roughly 84% being singletons. Study outcomes and limitations: Relative to CD4+, CD8+ T cells held more expanded clones on average.

The sequencing here drew on CD4+ or CD8+ T cells sorted from blood, taken in a trial of the OX40 agonist ivuxolimab. The receptor comes from an adult with an advanced solid tumor such as melanoma, head and neck, liver or kidney cancer. This sequence joins TRBV15 and TRBJ2-3, with D possibly matching TRBD2 (6 bases). This chain's CDR3 is CATSRDFTRYTQYF. In DNA form, the CDR3 reads TGTGCCACCAGCCGGGACTTCACACGCTATACGCAGTATTTT.